These 32 T cell receptor beta chains came from one sample sequenced in a study of T-cell reconstitution after alpha-beta-depleted transplantation in children listed by TCRdb under 2016. Per the publication, the treatment or condition label means: allogeneic hematopoietic cell transplantation with graft depleted of TCRalphabeta T cells and CD19 B cells. To prepare the library, PCR was applied. Sequencing used an Illumina HiSeq 2500. TCR library preparation used molecular barcoding, with unique molecular identifiers applied to normalize quantification of the TCRbeta repertoire. The public reads were reprocessed in TCRdb via fastp at Q25 and MiXCR, keeping in-frame beta chains. Rows merge per CDR3 protein into single entries with the most common DNA and genes. The sample table holds 530,000 or so distinct CDR3 sequences, of which roughly 27% were seen once. Around a third of the sample goes to the ten largest clones.

Sequencing was performed on PBMCs, taken before TCRalphabeta/CD19-depleted stem cell transplant. The receptors here all came from a boy in the first two years of life with Wiskott-Aldrich syndrome, due to receive a stem cell transplant.

This clonotype occurred a few times. The V gene is TRBV3-1, the J gene TRBJ2-3; 7 positions agree with TRBD2. CDR1 is LGHDT, CDR2 YNNKEL, per germline (reference sequence). The CDR3 totals 16 residues. Unmatched junction bases numbered 3, after V lost 0 bases and J lost 0 bases. The CDR3 nucleotides read TGTGCCAGCAGCCAAGACTTGCGGGGGAGCACAGATACGCAGTATTTT. This translates into CASSQDLRGSTDTQYF.

The V call is TRBV3-1, the J call TRBJ1-3; unclear D gene. The V and J ends lost 6 bases and 1 base respectively, with 13 bases between them. The CDR3 spans 15 residues. Germline values: CDR1 LGHDT, CDR2 YNNKEL (reference sequence). The CDR3 protein is CASRPTEQSGNTIYF. The CDR3 nucleotides read TGTGCCAGCAGACCAACCGAACAATCTGGAAACACCATATATTTT. The whole variable domain, filled in from reference TRBV3-1 and TRBJ1-3, reads DTAVSQTPKYLVTQMGNDKSIKCEQNLGHDTMYWYKQDSKKFLKIMFSYNNKELIINETVPNRFSPKSPDKAHLNLHINSLELGDSAVYFCASRPTEQSGNTIYFGEGSWLTVV.

This clonotype was seen more than once but under ten times. The chain couples TRBV5-1 to TRBJ2-3; TRBD2 aligns across 10 bases. Per germline, CDR1 SGHRS and CDR2 YFSETQ. The CDR3 is 16 amino acids. Germline trimming cut 1 base from V and 4 bases from J; bases unmatched to any gene: 6. The CDR3 DNA reads as TGCGCCAGCAGCTTGTTGCTAGCGGGAGTGGCAGATACGCAGTATTTT. As protein: CASSLLLAGVADTQYF. The full variable domain, rest sourced from reference TRBV5-1 and TRBJ2-3, is KAGVTQTPRYLIKTRGQQVTLSCSPISGHRSVSWYQQTPGQGLQFLFEYFSETQRNKGNFPGRFSGRQFSNSRSEMNVSTLELGDSALYLCASSLLLAGVADTQYFGPGTRLTVL.

The gene calls are TRBV7-2 and TRBJ2-7; D is perhaps TRBD1 or TRBD2 (6 bases each). CDR1 and CDR2 from the germline V gene are SGHTA and FQGNSA. With 5 bases removed from V and 2 bases from J, the gap between germline ends came to 22 bases. The CDR3 sequence is 17 residues long. The CDR3 reads CASSAMWGADKTYEQYF. The CDR3 nucleotides are TGTGCCAGCAGCGCTATGTGGGGGGCGGATAAAACCTACGAGCAGTACTTC.

This chain links TRBV12-3 or TRBV12-4 with TRBJ1-1; 7 bases agree with TRBD1. V was clipped by 5 bases and J by 10 bases; unmatched bases: 13. The CDR3 spans 14 residues. The CDR3: CASSPLRRQGPAFF. DNA for the CDR3: TGTGCCAGCAGTCCCCTGCGTCGACAGGGCCCAGCTTTCTTT.

The gene calls are TRBV12-3 or TRBV12-4 and TRBJ2-7; the match to TRBD2 covers 9 bases. V dropped 5 bases and J dropped 3; count of bases not matched to a gene: 14. CDR3 length: 17 residues. CDR3 DNA sequence: TGTGCCAGCAGTCCGCACCGGACTAGCGTGACCCTCTACGAGCAGTACTTC. This sequence encodes CASSPHRTSVTLYEQYF.

A few counts support this clonotype. The chain links TRBV30 to TRBJ2-7; TRBD1 agrees at 8 bases. From germline, CDR1 is GTSNPN and CDR2 SVGIG (reference sequence). V trimming: 3 bases; J trimming: 2 bases; junction bases outside the gene matches: 6. The CDR3 is 14 residues long. Here the CDR3 DNA reads TGTGCCTGGAGGGAGGACAGGGTAACCTACGAGCAGTACTTC. This gives the protein CAWREDRVTYEQYF. Full variable domain (remainder filled in from reference TRBV30 and TRBJ2-7): SQTIHQWPATLVQPVGSPLSLECTVEGTSNPNLYWYRQAAGRGLQLLFYSVGIGQISSEVPQNLSASRPQDRQFILSSKKLLLSDSGFYLCAWREDRVTYEQYFGPGTRLTVT.

The table lists this clonotype with a count of one. The CDR3 sequence is CSARRQGIALAKNIQYF. Here the CDR3 DNA reads TGCAGTGCTAGACGACAGGGAATAGCCCTAGCCAAAAACATTCAGTACTTC. V and J are TRBV20-1 and TRBJ2-4, with 7 bases fitting TRBD1. Germline V gene lookup returns CDR1 DFQATT and CDR2 SNEGSKA (reference sequence). V shed 2 bases, J shed 0 bases, and the junction held 10 bases outside the gene matches. The CDR3 sequence is 17 residues long.

The V call is TRBV5-5, the J call TRBJ2-2; the D is unclear. The CDR3 totals 15 residues. V was trimmed by 0 bases and J by 0 bases, leaving 6 bases between them. The germline CDR1 and CDR2 sequences are SGHKS and YYEKEE (reference sequence). The chain's CDR3 is CASSLEQPNTGELFF. CDR3 nucleotide sequence: TGTGCCAGCAGCTTGGAACAGCCGAACACCGGGGAGCTGTTTTTT.

A few counts support this clonotype. The chain recombines TRBV20-1 with TRBJ2-4; the D is unclear. Germline values: CDR1 DFQATT, CDR2 SNEGSKA (reference sequence). This CDR3 has 16 amino acids. Trimming cost V 2 bases and J 2 bases, with 16 bases left between them. The CDR3 sequence is CSARRGTEPTKNIQYF. DNA for the CDR3: TGCAGTGCTAGAAGAGGTACAGAGCCGACCAAAAACATTCAGTACTTC.

The chain's CDR3 is CSASRRRLAGGSYYNEQFF. The CDR3 coding sequence is TGCAGTGCTAGCCGAAGGAGGCTAGCGGGAGGGAGCTACTACAATGAGCAGTTCTTC. The chain employs TRBV20-1 and TRBJ2-1; 12 nucleotides line up with TRBD2. With V trimmed by 3 bases and J by 3 bases, 15 bases remained unmatched. The CDR3 sequence is 19 residues long. Germline loops: CDR1 DFQATT, CDR2 SNEGSKA (reference sequence).

This clonotype occurred a few times. The chain recombines TRBV10-2 with TRBJ2-7, with TRBD2 matching 7 bases. The length of the CDR3 is 14 residues. The ends lost 3 bases at V and 3 bases at J; junction bases unmatched: 5. The germline CDR1 and CDR2 sequences are WSHSY and SAAADI. The CDR3 loop reads CASSDPGRVYEQYF. The CDR3 DNA reads TGCGCCAGCAGTGACCCGGGGAGGGTCTACGAGCAGTACTTC.

The rearrangement uses TRBV11-2 and TRBJ2-3; D gene unclear. Per germline, CDR1 SGHAT and CDR2 FQNNGV. CDR3 length equals 15 residues. V was clipped by 6 bases and J by 1 base, with 14 bases between them. The CDR3 loop reads CASSKGTGRTDTQYF. CDR3 nucleotides: TGTGCCAGCAGTAAAGGCACGGGCCGCACAGATACGCAGTATTTT. Complete variable domain (other parts from reference TRBV11-2 and TRBJ2-3): EAGVAQSPRYKIIEKRQSVAFWCNPISGHATLYWYQQILGQGPKLLIQFQNNGVVDDSQLPKDRFSAERLKGVDSTLKIQPAKLEDSAVYLCASSKGTGRTDTQYFGPGTRLTVL.

V usage is TRBV29-1 and J usage is TRBJ2-7; 9 bases align to TRBD2. CDR1 and CDR2 from the germline V gene are SQVTM and ANQGSEA. CDR3 size: 13 residues. The ends lost 7 bases at V and 2 bases at J; junction bases unmatched: 6. CDR3 sequence reads: CSGRVAGAYEQYF. The CDR3 nucleotides are TGCAGCGGCCGGGTAGCGGGGGCCTACGAGCAGTACTTC.

This clonotype was detected a few times. The chain carries TRBV11-2 and TRBJ2-3; 7 nucleotides line up with TRBD1. J was trimmed by 0 bases and V by 5 bases; bases with no gene match: 8. The CDR3 length is 16 residues. The germline V gene has CDR1 SGHAT and CDR2 FQNNGV. In DNA form, the CDR3 reads TGTGCCAGCAGCAAGACAGGGCCGTATAGCACAGATACGCAGTATTTT. It translates to CASSKTGPYSTDTQYF.

This clonotype was counted between two and nine times. This sequence joins TRBV20-1 and TRBJ2-1, with D possibly TRBD1 on 6 matching bases. Germline values: CDR1 DFQATT, CDR2 SNEGSKA (reference sequence). The CDR3 covers 10 residues. V was trimmed by 7 bases and J by 8 bases, leaving 9 bases between them. The CDR3: CSGGGHEQFF. In DNA form, the CDR3 reads TGCAGTGGTGGGGGCCATGAGCAGTTCTTC.

This clonotype showed up just a few times. V and J are TRBV9 and TRBJ2-2; a weak D match, TRBD2 (6 bases). The CDR3 totals 15 residues. The germline CDR1 and CDR2 sequences are SGDLS and YYNGEE. The V end lost 0 bases, the J end lost 3 bases, and 9 bases lay between the germline ends. CDR3 sequence: CASSVGGLHTGELFF. DNA of the CDR3: TGTGCCAGCAGCGTAGGGGGACTCCACACCGGGGAGCTGTTTTTT.

The table lists this clonotype with a few counts. The gene calls are TRBV2 and TRBJ2-7; D is unresolved. This CDR3 spans 11 amino acids. Germline CDR1 and CDR2: SNHLY and FYNNEI. The CDR3 protein is CAVSVLDEQYF. The CDR3 nucleotides read TGTGCGGTGTCGGTGCTGGACGAGCAGTACTTC. Variable domain in full (rest from reference TRBV2 and TRBJ2-7): EPEVTQTPSHQVTQMGQEVILRCVPISNHLYFYWYRQILGQKVEFLVSFYNNEISEKSEIFDDQFSVERPDGSNFTLKIRSTKLEDSAMYFCAVSVLDEQYFGPGTRLTVT.

This clonotype was seen more than once but under ten times. V and J are TRBV4-1 and TRBJ2-2; D remains unclear. CDR3 length: 15 residues. V was trimmed by 5 bases and J by 6 bases, leaving 16 bases between them. CDR1 MGHRA and CDR2 YSYEKL come from the germline V gene. This CDR3 reads CASSSEIGFPGELFF. CDR3 coding DNA: TGCGCCAGCAGCAGCGAGATCGGGTTCCCCGGGGAGCTGTTTTTT.

The V and J genes are TRBV5-1 and TRBJ2-1, with 7 bases lining up with TRBD2. Germline V gives CDR1 SGHRS, CDR2 YFSETQ. V gave up 7 bases and J gave up 6 bases; unmatched junction bases: 10. The CDR3 extends over 14 amino acids. The chain's CDR3 is CASAGLGFTNEQFF. CDR3 DNA: TGCGCCAGCGCCGGACTAGGTTTTACCAATGAGCAGTTCTTC. Based on the CDR3 plus reference TRBV5-1 and TRBJ2-1, the full variable domain is KAGVTQTPRYLIKTRGQQVTLSCSPISGHRSVSWYQQTPGQGLQFLFEYFSETQRNKGNFPGRFSGRQFSNSRSEMNVSTLELGDSALYLCASAGLGFTNEQFFGPGTRLTVL.

The genes are TRBV5-1 and TRBJ2-1; 10 bases are shared with TRBD2. CDR3 length equals 18 residues. J lost 4 bases, V lost 1 base, and 11 bases had no gene match. CDR1 is SGHRS, CDR2 YFSETQ, per germline. Here the CDR3 reads CASSLRGQREGRYNEQFF. Here the CDR3 DNA reads TGCGCCAGCAGCTTGAGGGGACAGCGGGAGGGCCGATACAATGAGCAGTTCTTC.

This chain uses TRBV12-3 or TRBV12-4 with TRBJ1-1; D not resolved. The V gene lost 6 bases and the J gene lost 5 bases, with 16 bases spanning the gap. There are 14 residues in the CDR3. CDR3 sequence reads: CASSPELRSTEAFF. CDR3 bases: TGTGCCAGCAGCCCCGAATTGAGGAGTACTGAAGCTTTCTTT.

This clonotype was seen a handful of times. V usage is TRBV20-1 and J usage is TRBJ2-7; D perhaps matches TRBD1 (5 bases). Trimming removed 0 bases from V and 2 bases from J, with 14 bases in between. This CDR3 region has 15 residues. CDR1 DFQATT and CDR2 SNEGSKA come from the germline V gene (reference sequence). This chain's CDR3 is CSARDSKGATYEQYF. DNA of the CDR3: TGCAGTGCTAGAGACAGCAAAGGGGCTACCTACGAGCAGTACTTC.

This clonotype was seen many times. This sequence joins TRBV29-1 and TRBJ2-5; 11 bases are shared with TRBD2. CDR1 and CDR2 (germline): SQVTM, ANQGSEA. V shed 6 bases and J 4 bases; nucleotides not matched to a gene: 1. This CDR3 has 12 residues. CDR3 residues: CSVLAGGETQYF. The DNA for the CDR3 is TGCAGCGTCCTAGCGGGGGGAGAGACCCAGTACTTC.

Here the CDR3 reads CATSDLVGASYNEQFF. CDR3 DNA sequence: TGTGCCACCAGTGATTTGGTGGGAGCGTCCTACAATGAGCAGTTCTTC. This chain links TRBV24-1 with TRBJ2-1; TRBD2 is a possible D gene (5 bases). The CDR3 has 16 residues. V lost 0 bases to trimming and J lost 1 base, with 9 bases between them. In germline, CDR1 is KGHDR, CDR2 SFDVKD.

In this sample, this clonotype turned up a few times. V gene TRBV24-1 combines with J gene TRBJ2-3, with 11 bases that match TRBD1. The V gene's germline CDR1 is KGHDR and CDR2 SFDVKD. J gave up 4 bases and V 4 bases, and 3 bases lay outside the gene matches. The CDR3 extends over 15 amino acids. The CDR3 bases are TGTGCCACCAGTGAGCCGGGACAGGGGGCAGATACGCAGTATTTT. Its translation: CATSEPGQGADTQYF.

In its sample, this clonotype was seen a few times. The J gene is TRBJ2-1, the V gene TRBV11-2; D is unclear. The CDR3 length is 17 residues. Per the germline V gene, CDR1 is SGHAT and CDR2 is FQNNGV. The ends were cut back, 5 bases at V and 3 bases at J, with 20 bases in the middle. The CDR3 DNA sequence: TGTGCCAGCAGCCATAGGAGCTCCGGCTTATACTACAATGAGCAGTTCTTC. Protein sequence: CASSHRSSGLYYNEQFF.

There are many counts of this clonotype. The rearrangement uses TRBV12-3 or TRBV12-4 and TRBJ2-3; tentatively, D is TRBD1 (6 bases). The CDR3 totals 13 residues. Trimming left V 5 bases short and J 1 base short, with 7 bases between. CDR3 sequence (DNA): TGTGCCAGCAGTGCAGGGGGCACAGATACGCAGTATTTT. Its translation is CASSAGGTDTQYF.

The chain couples TRBV9 to TRBJ2-3; no firm D call. The CDR3 has 14 residues. CDR1 and CDR2 from the germline V gene are SGDLS and YYNGEE. Trimming left V 0 bases short and J 2 bases short, with 7 bases between. The CDR3 DNA reads TGTGCCAGCAGCGTAGCACATGCCACAGATACGCAGTATTTT. This codes for CASSVAHATDTQYF.

The chain has TRBV20-1 and TRBJ2-5; no definite D call. The CDR3 sequence is 14 residues long. Per germline, CDR1 DFQATT and CDR2 SNEGSKA (reference sequence). Trimming took 0 bases from V and 0 from J, leaving 8 bases between them. The CDR3 reads CSARDGRNQETQYF. CDR3 in DNA: TGCAGTGCTAGAGATGGCAGAAACCAAGAGACCCAGTACTTC.

J is TRBJ2-1 and V is TRBV5-6, with D perhaps TRBD2 (6 bases). The V and J ends lost 3 bases and 1 base respectively, with 14 bases between them. Per the germline V gene, CDR1 is SGHDT and CDR2 is YYEEEE. This CDR3 is 16 amino acids long. The CDR3 protein is CASSSTSFGSYNEQFF. CDR3 nucleotides: TGTGCCAGCAGCTCCACTAGCTTTGGGTCCTACAATGAGCAGTTCTTC.

V gene TRBV24-1 combines with J gene TRBJ2-1; D is unclear. V shed 5 bases and J shed 4 bases, with 11 bases lying between them. Germline CDR1 and CDR2: KGHDR and SFDVKD. The CDR3 sequence is 14 residues long. The CDR3: CATSGGHSYNEQFF. CDR3 bases: TGTGCCACCAGTGGTGGGCACTCGTACAATGAGCAGTTCTTC.